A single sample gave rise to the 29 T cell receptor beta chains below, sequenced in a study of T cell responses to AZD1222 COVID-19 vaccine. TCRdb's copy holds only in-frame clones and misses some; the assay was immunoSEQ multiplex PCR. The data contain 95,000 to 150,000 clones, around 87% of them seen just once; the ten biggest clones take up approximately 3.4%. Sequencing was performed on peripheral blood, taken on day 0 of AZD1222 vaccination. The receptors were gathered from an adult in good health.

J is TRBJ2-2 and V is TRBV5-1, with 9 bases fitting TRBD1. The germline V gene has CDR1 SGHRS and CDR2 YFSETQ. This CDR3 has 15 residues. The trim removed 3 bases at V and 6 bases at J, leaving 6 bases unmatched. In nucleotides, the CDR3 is TGCGCCAGCAGCTGGACAGGGGATATGTCCGGGGAGCTGTTTTTT. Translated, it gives CASSWTGDMSGELFF.

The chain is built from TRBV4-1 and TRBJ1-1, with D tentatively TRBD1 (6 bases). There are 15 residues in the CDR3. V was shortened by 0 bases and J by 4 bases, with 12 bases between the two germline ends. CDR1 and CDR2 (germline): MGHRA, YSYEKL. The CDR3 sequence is CASSQDGGAGTEAFF. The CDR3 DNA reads TGCGCCAGCAGCCAAGATGGGGGGGCGGGCACTGAAGCTTTCTTT.

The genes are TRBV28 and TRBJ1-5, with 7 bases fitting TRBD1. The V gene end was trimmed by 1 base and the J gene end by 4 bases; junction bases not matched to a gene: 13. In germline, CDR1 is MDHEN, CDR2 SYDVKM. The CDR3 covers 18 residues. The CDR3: CASSLSRSRGRGNQPQHF. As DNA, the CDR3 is TGTGCCAGCAGTTTATCACGGTCCAGGGGGAGAGGGAATCAGCCCCAGCATTTT.

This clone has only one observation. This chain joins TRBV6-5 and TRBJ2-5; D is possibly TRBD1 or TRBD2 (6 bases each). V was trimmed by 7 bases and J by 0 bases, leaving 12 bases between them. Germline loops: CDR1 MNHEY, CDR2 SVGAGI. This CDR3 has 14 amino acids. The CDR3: CASTPRDNQETQYF. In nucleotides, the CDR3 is TGTGCCAGCACCCCGCGGGACAACCAAGAGACCCAGTACTTC.

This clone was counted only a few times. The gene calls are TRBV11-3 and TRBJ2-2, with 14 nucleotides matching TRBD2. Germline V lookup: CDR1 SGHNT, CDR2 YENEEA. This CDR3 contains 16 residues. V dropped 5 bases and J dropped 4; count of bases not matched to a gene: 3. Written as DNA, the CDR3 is TGTGCCAGCAGCCAGACTAGCGGGAGGGGCACCGGGGAGCTGTTTTTT. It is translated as CASSQTSGRGTGELFF. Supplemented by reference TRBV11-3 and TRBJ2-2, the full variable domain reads EAGVVQSPRYKIIEKKQPVAFWCNPISGHNTLYWYLQNLGQGPELLIRYENEEAVDDSQLPKDRFSAERLKGVDSTLKIQPAELGDSAVYLCASSQTSGRGTGELFFGEGSRLTVL.

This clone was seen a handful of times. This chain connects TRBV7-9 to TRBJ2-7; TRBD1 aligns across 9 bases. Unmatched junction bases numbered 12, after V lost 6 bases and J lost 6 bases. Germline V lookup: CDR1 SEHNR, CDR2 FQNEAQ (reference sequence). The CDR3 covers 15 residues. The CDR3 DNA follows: TGTGCCAGCAGACCTCCGGGACAGGGATCGGGCGAGCAGTACTTC. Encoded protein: CASRPPGQGSGEQYF.

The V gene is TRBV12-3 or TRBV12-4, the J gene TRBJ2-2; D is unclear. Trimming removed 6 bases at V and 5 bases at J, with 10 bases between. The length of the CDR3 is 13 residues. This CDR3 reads CASSLPRTGELFF. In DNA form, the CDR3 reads TGTGCCAGCAGCCTCCCGAGGACCGGGGAGCTGTTTTTT.

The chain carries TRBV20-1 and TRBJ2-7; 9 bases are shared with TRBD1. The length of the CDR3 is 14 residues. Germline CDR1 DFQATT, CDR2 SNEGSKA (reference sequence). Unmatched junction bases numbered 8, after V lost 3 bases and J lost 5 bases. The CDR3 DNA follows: TGCAGTGCTAGTCTTGTGACAGGGGGGAACGAGCAGTACTTC. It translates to CSASLVTGGNEQYF.

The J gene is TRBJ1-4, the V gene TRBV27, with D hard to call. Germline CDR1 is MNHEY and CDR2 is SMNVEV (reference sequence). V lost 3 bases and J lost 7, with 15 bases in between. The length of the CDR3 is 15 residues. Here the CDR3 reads CASSLMARIGEKLFF. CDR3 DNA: TGTGCCAGCAGTTTGATGGCTCGGATAGGTGAAAAACTGTTTTTT.

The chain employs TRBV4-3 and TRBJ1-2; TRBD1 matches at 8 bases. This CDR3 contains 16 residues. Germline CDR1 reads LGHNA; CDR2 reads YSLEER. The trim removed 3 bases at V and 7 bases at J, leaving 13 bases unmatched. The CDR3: CASSHPSTGGPPGYTF. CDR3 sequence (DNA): TGCGCCAGCAGCCATCCCTCTACAGGGGGGCCGCCTGGCTACACCTTC.

The CDR3 here is CASSAGRRSTEAFF. The CDR3 coding sequence is TGTGCCAGCAGCGCAGGCCGACGAAGCACTGAAGCTTTCTTT. The rearrangement joins TRBV9 to TRBJ1-1; no firm D call. Trimming removed 3 bases from V and 4 bases from J, with 13 bases in between. Germline CDR1 is SGDLS and CDR2 is YYNGEE. CDR3 size: 14 residues.

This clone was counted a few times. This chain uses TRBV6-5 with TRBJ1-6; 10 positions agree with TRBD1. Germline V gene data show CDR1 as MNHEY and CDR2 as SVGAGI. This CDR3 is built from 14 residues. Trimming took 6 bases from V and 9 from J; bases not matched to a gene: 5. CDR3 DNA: TGTGCCAGCAGACGGGGACAGGGGATTTCACCCCTCCACTTT. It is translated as CASRRGQGISPLHF.

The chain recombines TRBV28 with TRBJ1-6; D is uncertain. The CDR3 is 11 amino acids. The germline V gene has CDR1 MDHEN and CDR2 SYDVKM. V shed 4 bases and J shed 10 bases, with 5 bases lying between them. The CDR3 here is CASSSRSPLHF. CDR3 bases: TGTGCCAGCAGTTCAAGATCACCCCTCCACTTT. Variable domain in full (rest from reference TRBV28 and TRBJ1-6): DVKVTQSSRYLVKRTGEKVFLECVQDMDHENMFWYRQDPGLGLRLIYFSYDVKMKEKGDIPEGYSVSREKKERFSLILESASTNQTSMYLCASSSRSPLHFGNGTRLTVT.

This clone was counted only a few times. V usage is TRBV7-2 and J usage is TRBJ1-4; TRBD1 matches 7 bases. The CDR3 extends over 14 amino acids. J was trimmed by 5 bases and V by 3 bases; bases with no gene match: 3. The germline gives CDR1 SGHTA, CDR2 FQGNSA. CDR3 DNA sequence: TGTGCCAGCAGCTTGGGGACAGCAAATGAAAAACTGTTTTTT. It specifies CASSLGTANEKLFF.

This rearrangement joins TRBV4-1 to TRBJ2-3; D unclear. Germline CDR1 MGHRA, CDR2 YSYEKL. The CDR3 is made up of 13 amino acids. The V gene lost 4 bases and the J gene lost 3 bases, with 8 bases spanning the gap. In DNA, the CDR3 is TGCGCCAGCAGCCCACCCGGGACAGATACGCAGTATTTT. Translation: CASSPPGTDTQYF.

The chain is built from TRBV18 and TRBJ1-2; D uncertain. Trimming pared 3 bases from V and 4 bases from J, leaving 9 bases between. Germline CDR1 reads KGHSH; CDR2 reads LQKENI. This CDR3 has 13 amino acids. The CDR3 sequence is CASSPGTVYGYTF. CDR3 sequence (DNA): TGTGCCAGCTCACCGGGAACCGTCTATGGCTACACCTTC.

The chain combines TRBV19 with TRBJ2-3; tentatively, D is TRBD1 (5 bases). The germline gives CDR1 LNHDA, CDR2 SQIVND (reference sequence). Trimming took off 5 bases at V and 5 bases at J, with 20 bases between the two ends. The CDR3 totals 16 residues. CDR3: CASSSPGAPTGDTQYF. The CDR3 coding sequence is TGTGCCAGTAGTTCTCCTGGGGCCCCAACGGGAGATACGCAGTATTTT.

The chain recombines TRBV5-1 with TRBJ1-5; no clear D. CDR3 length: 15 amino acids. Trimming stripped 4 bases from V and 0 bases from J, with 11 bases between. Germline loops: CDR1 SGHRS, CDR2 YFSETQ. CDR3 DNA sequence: TGCGCCAGCAGCCAACAGTCACATAGCAATCAGCCCCAGCATTTT. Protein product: CASSQQSHSNQPQHF. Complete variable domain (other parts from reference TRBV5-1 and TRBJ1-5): KAGVTQTPRYLIKTRGQQVTLSCSPISGHRSVSWYQQTPGQGLQFLFEYFSETQRNKGNFPGRFSGRQFSNSRSEMNVSTLELGDSALYLCASSQQSHSNQPQHFGDGTRLSIL.

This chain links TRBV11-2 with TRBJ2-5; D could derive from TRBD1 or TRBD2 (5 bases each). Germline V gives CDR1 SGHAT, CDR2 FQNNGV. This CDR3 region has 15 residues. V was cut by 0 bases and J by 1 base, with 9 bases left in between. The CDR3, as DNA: TGTGCCAGCAGCTTAGATGGGACGGTCCAAGAGACCCAGTACTTC. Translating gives CASSLDGTVQETQYF.

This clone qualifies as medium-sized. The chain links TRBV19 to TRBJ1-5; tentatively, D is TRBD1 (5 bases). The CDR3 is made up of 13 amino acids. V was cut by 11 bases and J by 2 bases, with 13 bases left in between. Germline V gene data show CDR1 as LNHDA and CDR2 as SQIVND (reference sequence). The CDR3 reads CASQMGGNQPQHF. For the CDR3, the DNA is TGTGCCTCCCAGATGGGGGGCAATCAGCCCCAGCATTTT.

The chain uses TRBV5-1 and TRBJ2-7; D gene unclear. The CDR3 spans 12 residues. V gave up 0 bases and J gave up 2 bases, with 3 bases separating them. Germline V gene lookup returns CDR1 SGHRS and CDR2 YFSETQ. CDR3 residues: CASSLEPYEQYF. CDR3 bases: TGCGCCAGCAGCTTGGAACCCTACGAGCAGTACTTC.

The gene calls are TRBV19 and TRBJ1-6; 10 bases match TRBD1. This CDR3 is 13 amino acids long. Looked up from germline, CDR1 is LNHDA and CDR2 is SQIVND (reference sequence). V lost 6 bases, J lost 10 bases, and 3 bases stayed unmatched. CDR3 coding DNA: TGTGCCAGTAGCGACAGGGGGCAGTCACCCCTCCACTTT. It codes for CASSDRGQSPLHF.

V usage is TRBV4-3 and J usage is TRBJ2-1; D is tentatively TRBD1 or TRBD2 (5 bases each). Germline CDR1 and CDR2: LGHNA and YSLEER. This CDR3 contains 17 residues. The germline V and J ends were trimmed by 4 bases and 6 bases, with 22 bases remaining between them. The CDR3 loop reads CASSPGTGIAPTNEQFF. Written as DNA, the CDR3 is TGCGCCAGCAGCCCTGGGACCGGGATTGCTCCTACCAATGAGCAGTTCTTC.

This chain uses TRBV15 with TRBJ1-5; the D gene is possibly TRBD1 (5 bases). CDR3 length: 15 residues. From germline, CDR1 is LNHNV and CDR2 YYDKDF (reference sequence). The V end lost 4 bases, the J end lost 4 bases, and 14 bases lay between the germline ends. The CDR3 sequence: CATSKESGGNQPQHF. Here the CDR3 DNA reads TGTGCCACCAGCAAAGAGAGTGGGGGGAATCAGCCCCAGCATTTT.

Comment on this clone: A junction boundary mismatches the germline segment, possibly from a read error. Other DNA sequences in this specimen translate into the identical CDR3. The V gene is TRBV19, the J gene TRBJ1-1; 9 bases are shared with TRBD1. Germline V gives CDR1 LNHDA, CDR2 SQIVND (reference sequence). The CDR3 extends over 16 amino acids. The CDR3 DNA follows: TGCGCCAGTAAGGGGGACAGGGTCGCTGAGGGCACTGAAGCTTTCTTT. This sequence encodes CASKGDRVAEGTEAFF.

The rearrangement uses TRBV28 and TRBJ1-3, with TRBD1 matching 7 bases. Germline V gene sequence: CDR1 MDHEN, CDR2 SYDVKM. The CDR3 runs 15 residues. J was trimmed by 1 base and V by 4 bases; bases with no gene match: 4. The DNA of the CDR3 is TGTGCCAGCAGTTCACAGGGGAGGTCTGGAAACACCATATATTTT. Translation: CASSSQGRSGNTIYF. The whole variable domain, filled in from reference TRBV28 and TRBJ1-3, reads DVKVTQSSRYLVKRTGEKVFLECVQDMDHENMFWYRQDPGLGLRLIYFSYDVKMKEKGDIPEGYSVSREKKERFSLILESASTNQTSMYLCASSSQGRSGNTIYFGEGSWLTVV.

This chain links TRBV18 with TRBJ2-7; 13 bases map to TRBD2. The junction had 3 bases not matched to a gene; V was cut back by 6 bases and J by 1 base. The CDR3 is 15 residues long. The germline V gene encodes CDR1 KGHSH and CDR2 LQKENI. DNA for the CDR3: TGTGCCAGCTCCATGGGACTAGCGGGATCCTACGAGCAGTACTTC. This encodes CASSMGLAGSYEQYF.

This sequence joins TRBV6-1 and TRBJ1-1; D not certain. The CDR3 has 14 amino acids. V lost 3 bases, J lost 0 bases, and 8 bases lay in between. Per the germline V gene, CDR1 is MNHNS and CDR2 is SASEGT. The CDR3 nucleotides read TGTGCCAGCAGTGAGTATCCGATGAACACTGAAGCTTTCTTT. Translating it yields CASSEYPMNTEAFF.

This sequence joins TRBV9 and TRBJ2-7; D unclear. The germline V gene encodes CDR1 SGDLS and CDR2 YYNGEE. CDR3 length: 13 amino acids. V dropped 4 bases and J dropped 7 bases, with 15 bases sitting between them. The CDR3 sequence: CASSLARKGEQYF. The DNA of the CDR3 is TGTGCCAGCAGCCTCGCTAGGAAAGGGGAGCAGTACTTC.